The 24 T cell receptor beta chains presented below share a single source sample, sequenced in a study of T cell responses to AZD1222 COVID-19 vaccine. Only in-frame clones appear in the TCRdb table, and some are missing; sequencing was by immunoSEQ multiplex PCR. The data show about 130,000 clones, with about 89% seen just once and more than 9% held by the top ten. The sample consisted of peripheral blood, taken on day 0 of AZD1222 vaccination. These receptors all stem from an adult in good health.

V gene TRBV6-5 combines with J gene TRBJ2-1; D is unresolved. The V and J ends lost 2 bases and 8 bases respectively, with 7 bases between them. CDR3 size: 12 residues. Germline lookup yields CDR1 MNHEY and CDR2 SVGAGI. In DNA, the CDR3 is TGTGCCAGCAGTTACGGCTTTGATGAGCAGTTCTTC. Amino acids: CASSYGFDEQFF.

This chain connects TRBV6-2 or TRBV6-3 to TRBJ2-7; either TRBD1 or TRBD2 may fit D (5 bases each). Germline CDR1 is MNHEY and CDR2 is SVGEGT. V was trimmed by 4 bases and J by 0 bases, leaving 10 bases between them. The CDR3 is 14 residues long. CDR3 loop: CASSSWDRSYEQYF. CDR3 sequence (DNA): TGTGCCAGCAGTTCTTGGGACCGCTCCTACGAGCAGTACTTC.

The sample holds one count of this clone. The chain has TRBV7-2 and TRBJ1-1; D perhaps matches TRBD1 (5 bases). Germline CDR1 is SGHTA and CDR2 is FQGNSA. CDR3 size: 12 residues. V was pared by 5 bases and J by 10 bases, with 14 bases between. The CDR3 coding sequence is TGTGCCAGCAGCCCCTCCGGGAGGGGAGCTTTCTTT. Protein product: CASSPSGRGAFF.

The CDR3: CASKNIGTDTQYF. The CDR3, as DNA: TGTGCCAGCAAAAATATCGGCACAGATACGCAGTATTTT. J is TRBJ2-3 and V is TRBV3-1 (or the pseudogene TRBV3-2), with no clear D. Germline CDR1 reads LGHDT; CDR2 reads YNNKEL (reference sequence). V was shortened by 7 bases and J by 1 base, with 9 bases between the two germline ends. The CDR3 length is 13 residues.

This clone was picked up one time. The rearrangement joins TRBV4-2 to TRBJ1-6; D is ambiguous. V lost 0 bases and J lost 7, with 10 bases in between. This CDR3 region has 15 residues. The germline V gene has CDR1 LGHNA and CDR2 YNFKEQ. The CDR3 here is CASSQEGQANSPLHF. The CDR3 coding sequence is TGTGCCAGCAGCCAAGAAGGTCAGGCAAATTCACCCCTCCACTTT.

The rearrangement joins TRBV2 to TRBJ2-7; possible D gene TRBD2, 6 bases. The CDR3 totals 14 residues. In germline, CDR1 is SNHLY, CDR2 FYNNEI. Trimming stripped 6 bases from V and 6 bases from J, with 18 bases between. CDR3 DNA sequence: TGTGCCAGCAGAGATGCGGGGCGGCGGGCCGAGCAGTACTTC. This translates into CASRDAGRRAEQYF.

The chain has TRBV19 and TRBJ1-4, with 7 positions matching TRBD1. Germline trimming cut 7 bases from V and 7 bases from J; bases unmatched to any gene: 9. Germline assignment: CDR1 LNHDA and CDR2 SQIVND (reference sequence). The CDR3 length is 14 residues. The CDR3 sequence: CASNTGVMGEKLFF. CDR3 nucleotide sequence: TGTGCCAGTAACACAGGGGTAATGGGTGAAAAACTGTTTTTT. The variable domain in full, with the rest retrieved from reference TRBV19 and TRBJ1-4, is DGGITQSPKYLFRKEGQNVTLSCEQNLNHDAMYWYRQDPGQGLRLIYYSQIVNDFQKGDIAEGYSVSREKKESFPLTVTSAQKNPTAFYLCASNTGVMGEKLFFGSGTQLSVL.

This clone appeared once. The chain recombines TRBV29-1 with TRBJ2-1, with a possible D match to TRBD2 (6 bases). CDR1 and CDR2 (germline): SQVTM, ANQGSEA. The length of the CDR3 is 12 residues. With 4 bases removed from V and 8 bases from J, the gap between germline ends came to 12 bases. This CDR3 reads CSVGGGIHEQFF. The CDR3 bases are TGCAGCGTTGGGGGCGGGATACATGAGCAGTTCTTC.

CDR3: CASSSDRGPNEKLFF. CDR3 DNA: TGTGCCAGCAGCTCCGACAGGGGGCCTAATGAAAAACTGTTTTTT. The V gene is TRBV7-2, the J gene TRBJ1-4, with TRBD1 identical over 10 bases. J was trimmed by 3 bases and V by 4 bases; bases with no gene match: 2. Germline-derived CDR1 and CDR2 are SGHTA and FQGNSA. This CDR3 is 15 amino acids long.

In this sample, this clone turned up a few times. CDR3 region: CASSTGQGADGYTF. CDR3 nucleotide sequence: TGTGCCAGCAGCACGGGACAGGGGGCGGATGGCTACACCTTC. The chain uses TRBV5-8 and TRBJ1-2, with 12 bases matching TRBD1. CDR1 and CDR2 from the germline V gene are SGHTS and YDEGEE. CDR3 length: 14 amino acids. The V and J ends lost 4 bases and 6 bases, in that order; junction bases with no gene match: 4.

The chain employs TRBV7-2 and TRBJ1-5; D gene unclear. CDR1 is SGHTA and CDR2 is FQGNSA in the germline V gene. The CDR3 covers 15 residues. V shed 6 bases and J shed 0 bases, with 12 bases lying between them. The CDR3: CASRGGRYSNQPQHF. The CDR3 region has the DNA TGTGCCAGCAGAGGAGGGAGGTATAGCAATCAGCCCCAGCATTTT.

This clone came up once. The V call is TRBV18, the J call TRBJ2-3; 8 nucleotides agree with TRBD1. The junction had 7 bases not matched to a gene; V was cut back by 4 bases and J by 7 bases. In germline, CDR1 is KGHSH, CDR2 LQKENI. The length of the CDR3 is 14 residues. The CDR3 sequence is CASSRTGQGNTQYF. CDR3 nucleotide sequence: TGTGCCAGCTCACGGACAGGGCAAGGGAATACGCAGTATTTT.

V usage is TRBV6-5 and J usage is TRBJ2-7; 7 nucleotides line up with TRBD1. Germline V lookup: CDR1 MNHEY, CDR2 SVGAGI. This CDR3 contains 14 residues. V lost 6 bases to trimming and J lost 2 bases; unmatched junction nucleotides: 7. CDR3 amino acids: CASSILGQAYEQYF. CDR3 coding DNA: TGTGCCAGCAGCATCCTTGGACAGGCCTACGAGCAGTACTTC.

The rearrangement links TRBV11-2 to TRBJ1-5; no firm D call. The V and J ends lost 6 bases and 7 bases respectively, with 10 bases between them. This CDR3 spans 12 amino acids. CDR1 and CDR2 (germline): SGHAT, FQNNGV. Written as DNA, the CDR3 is TGTGCCAGCAGTTCTAGTGGCCAGCCCCAGCATTTT. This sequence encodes CASSSSGQPQHF.

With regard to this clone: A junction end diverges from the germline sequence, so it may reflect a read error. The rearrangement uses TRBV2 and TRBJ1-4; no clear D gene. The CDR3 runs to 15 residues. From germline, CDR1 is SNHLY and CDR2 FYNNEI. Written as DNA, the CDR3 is TGTGCCAGCATTGAAGGGTATGAGTCAAGTGAAAAACTGTTTTTT. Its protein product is CASIEGYESSEKLFF.

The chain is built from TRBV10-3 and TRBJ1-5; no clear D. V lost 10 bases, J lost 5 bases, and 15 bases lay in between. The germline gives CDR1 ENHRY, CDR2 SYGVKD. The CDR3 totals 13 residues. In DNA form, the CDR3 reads TGTGCCACCGCGGGCCTTGGGGATCAGCCCCAGCATTTT. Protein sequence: CATAGLGDQPQHF.

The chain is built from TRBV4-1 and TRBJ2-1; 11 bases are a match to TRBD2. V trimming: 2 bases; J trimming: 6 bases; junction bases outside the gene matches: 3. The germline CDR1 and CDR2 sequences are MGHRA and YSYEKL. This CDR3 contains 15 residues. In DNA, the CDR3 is TGCGCCAGCAGCCAAAGACTAGCGGGGAGCAATGAGCAGTTCTTC. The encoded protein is CASSQRLAGSNEQFF.

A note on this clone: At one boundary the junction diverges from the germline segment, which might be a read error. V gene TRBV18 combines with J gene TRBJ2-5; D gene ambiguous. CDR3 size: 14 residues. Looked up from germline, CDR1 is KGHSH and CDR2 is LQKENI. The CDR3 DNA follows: TGTGCCAGCTCACCTTTACCCAACCAGGAGACCCAGTACTTC. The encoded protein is CASSPLPNQETQYF. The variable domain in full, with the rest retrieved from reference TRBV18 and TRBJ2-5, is NAGVMQNPRHLVRRRGQEARLRCSPMKGHSHVYWYRQLPEEGLKFMVYLQKENIIDESGMPKERFSAEFPKEGPSILRIQQVVRGDSAAYFCASSPLPNQETQYFGPGTRLLVL.

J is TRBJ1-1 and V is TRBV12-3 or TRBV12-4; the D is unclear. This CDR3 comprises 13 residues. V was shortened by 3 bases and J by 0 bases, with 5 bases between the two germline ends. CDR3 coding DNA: TGTGCCAGCAGTTTTCTGGTGAACACTGAAGCTTTCTTT. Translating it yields CASSFLVNTEAFF.

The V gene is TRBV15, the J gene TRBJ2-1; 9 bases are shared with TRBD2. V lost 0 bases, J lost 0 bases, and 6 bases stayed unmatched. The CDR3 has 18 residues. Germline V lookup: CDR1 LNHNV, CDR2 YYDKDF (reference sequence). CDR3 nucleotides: TGTGCCACCAGCAGAGACCCCGTGACTAGCGGCTCCTACAATGAGCAGTTCTTC. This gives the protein CATSRDPVTSGSYNEQFF.

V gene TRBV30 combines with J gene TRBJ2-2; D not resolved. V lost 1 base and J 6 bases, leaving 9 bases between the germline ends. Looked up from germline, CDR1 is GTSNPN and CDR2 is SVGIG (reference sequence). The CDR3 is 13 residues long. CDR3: CAWSATTPGELFF. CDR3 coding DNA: TGTGCCTGGAGTGCGACAACCCCCGGGGAGCTGTTTTTT.

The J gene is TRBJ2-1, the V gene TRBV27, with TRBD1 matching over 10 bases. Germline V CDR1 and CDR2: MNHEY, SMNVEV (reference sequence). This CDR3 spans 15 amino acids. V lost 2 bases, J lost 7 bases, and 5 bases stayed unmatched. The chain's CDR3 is CASSLRGQGKNEQFF. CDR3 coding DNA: TGTGCCAGCAGTTTACGGGGACAGGGGAAAAATGAGCAGTTCTTC.

The CDR3 DNA reads TGTGCCAGCAGCCAAGAAGTTAGCGGGGGAGGGGAGGGAAATACGCAGTATTTT. Translating gives CASSQEVSGGGEGNTQYF. This chain connects TRBV9 to TRBJ2-3; 9 bases line up with TRBD2. Germline CDR1 reads SGDLS; CDR2 reads YYNGEE. The CDR3 is 18 amino acids. The V and J ends lost 4 bases and 7 bases, in that order; junction bases with no gene match: 19.

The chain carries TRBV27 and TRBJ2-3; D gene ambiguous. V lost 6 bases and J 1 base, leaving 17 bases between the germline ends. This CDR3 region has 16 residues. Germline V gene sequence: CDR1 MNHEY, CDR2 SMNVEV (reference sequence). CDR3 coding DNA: TGTGCCAGCAGCCGCGAGAATTGGCGAGGCACAGATACGCAGTATTTT. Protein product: CASSRENWRGTDTQYF.